This T cell receptor (beta chain) was recovered during a study of T cell responses to AZD1222 COVID-19 vaccine. The study's findings and limits: Donors were largely white British and mainly female; clonal diversity was possibly underestimated. There were vaccine-associated CD4 TCRs across spike, dominant at 160-218 and 743-854. Sampling that yielded the repertoires occurred only after the peak T cell response.

A remark on this clone: What it binds is unknown.

With V trimmed by 3 bases and J by 2 bases, 5 bases remained unmatched. CDR3 length: 16 residues. CDR1 SEHNR and CDR2 FQNEAQ come from the germline V gene (reference sequence). Method: immunoSEQ multiplex PCR; TCRdb's copy keeps in-frame clones and lacks some. The sample shows some 200,000 clones, approximately 94% of them seen only once. The genes are TRBV7-9 and TRBJ2-3, with 10 bases matching TRBD2. The material sequenced was peripheral blood, taken 28 days after the second dose of the MenACWY control vaccine. The sequence came from an adult who received the MenACWY meningococcal vaccine as a control. The CDR3: CASSFSSGRSTDTQYF. The CDR3 nucleotides are TGTGCCAGCAGCTTCAGTAGCGGGAGGTCCACAGATACGCAGTATTTT.